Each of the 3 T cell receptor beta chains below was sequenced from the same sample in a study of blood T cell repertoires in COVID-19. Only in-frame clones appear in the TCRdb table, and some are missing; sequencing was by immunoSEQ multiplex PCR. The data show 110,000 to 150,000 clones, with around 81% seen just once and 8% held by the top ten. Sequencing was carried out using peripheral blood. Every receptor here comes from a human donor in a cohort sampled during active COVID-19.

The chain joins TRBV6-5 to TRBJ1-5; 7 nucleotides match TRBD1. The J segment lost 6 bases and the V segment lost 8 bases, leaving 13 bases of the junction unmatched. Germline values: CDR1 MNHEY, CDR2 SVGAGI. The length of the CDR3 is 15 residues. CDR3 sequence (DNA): TGTGCCAGCGCCCGAGGGGGATCAGGGGGTCAGCCCCAGCATTTT. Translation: CASARGGSGGQPQHF.

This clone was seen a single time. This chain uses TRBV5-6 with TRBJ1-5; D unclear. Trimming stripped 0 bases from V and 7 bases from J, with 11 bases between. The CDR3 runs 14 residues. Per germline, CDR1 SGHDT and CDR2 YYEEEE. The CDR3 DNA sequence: TGTGCCAGCAGCTTGGGGAGCGCGGGGCAGCCCCAGCATTTT. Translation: CASSLGSAGQPQHF.

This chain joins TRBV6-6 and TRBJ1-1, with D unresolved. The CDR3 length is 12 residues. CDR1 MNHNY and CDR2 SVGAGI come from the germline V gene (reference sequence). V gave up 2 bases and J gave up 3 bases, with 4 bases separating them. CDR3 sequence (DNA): TGTGCCAGCAGTTACCGGGACACTGAAGCTTTCTTT. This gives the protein CASSYRDTEAFF.